The 23 T cell receptor beta chains below come from one sample, sequenced in a study of blood T cell repertoires in COVID-19. Sequenced by immunoSEQ multiplex PCR; TCRdb stores in-frame clones only, minus some. The table includes under 250,000 clones, approximately 88% detected once. Sequenced material: PBMCs or T cells enriched from blood (not recorded which). These receptors originate from a woman in her twenties or thirties who had been exposed to COVID-19.

This clone occurred once. V usage is TRBV19 and J usage is TRBJ2-1, with D tentatively TRBD2 (6 bases). V gave up 7 bases and J gave up 8 bases, with 21 bases separating them. The CDR3 consists of 15 residues. CDR1 LNHDA and CDR2 SQIVND come from the germline V gene (reference sequence). The CDR3 bases are TGTGCCAGTAAGGATGGGGGACTCGCCTTGGATGAGCAGTTCTTC. Translating gives CASKDGGLALDEQFF.

V and J are TRBV28 and TRBJ1-6, with 8 bases that match TRBD1. CDR1 MDHEN and CDR2 SYDVKM come from the germline V gene. J lost 5 bases, V lost 6 bases, and 6 bases had no gene match. This CDR3 region has 15 residues. CDR3 coding DNA: TGTGCCAGCAGCCCCCCGGGACAGGATAATTCACCCCTCCACTTT. Protein: CASSPPGQDNSPLHF. The variable domain in full, completed from reference TRBV28 and TRBJ1-6, reads DVKVTQSSRYLVKRTGEKVFLECVQDMDHENMFWYRQDPGLGLRLIYFSYDVKMKEKGDIPEGYSVSREKKERFSLILESASTNQTSMYLCASSPPGQDNSPLHFGNGTRLTVT.

The chain recombines TRBV5-1 with TRBJ1-2, with D unclear. Trimming took 3 bases from V and 4 from J, leaving 19 bases between them. The CDR3 totals 16 residues. Germline V gene lookup returns CDR1 SGHRS and CDR2 YFSETQ. The CDR3 is CASSSVSALTGYGYTF. CDR3 DNA sequence: TGCGCCAGCAGCTCGGTTTCGGCCTTAACGGGCTATGGCTACACCTTC.

The chain employs TRBV28 and TRBJ1-1; 7 bases are shared with TRBD1. V lost 4 bases and J lost 8; bases outside the gene matches: 13. The CDR3 is 15 amino acids. Germline V gene sequence: CDR1 MDHEN, CDR2 SYDVKM. The DNA of the CDR3 is TGTGCCAGCAGTTCCCTACCCCCCAGGGGGGTAGAAGCTTTCTTT. Protein product: CASSSLPPRGVEAFF.

The chain uses TRBV18 and TRBJ2-7; 12 positions agree with TRBD1. The CDR3 covers 14 residues. The trim removed 8 bases at V and 7 bases at J, leaving 9 bases unmatched. Germline lookup yields CDR1 KGHSH and CDR2 LQKENI. The CDR3 region has the DNA TGTGCCAGCACCTCGGGACAGGGGGCATGGGAGCAGTACTTC. The encoded protein is CASTSGQGAWEQYF.

This clone was detected only once. The rearrangement joins TRBV11-2 to TRBJ2-3, with 13 positions matching TRBD2. V was pared by 1 base and J by 3 bases, with 7 bases of the junction left unmatched. The length of the CDR3 is 18 residues. Germline V gene data show CDR1 as SGHAT and CDR2 as FQNNGV. The CDR3: CASSLGVSGLAGTDTQYF. In DNA, the CDR3 is TGTGCCAGCAGCTTAGGGGTTTCGGGACTAGCGGGAACAGATACGCAGTATTTT.

The chain couples TRBV24-1 to TRBJ1-1; tentatively, D is TRBD1 (5 bases). Germline V gene data show CDR1 as KGHDR and CDR2 as SFDVKD. This CDR3 is built from 14 residues. V shed 2 bases and J shed 5 bases, with 11 bases lying between them. The CDR3 DNA reads TGTGCCACCAGTGATTCCGACAGACCGACTGAAGCTTTCTTT. This sequence encodes CATSDSDRPTEAFF.

The V and J genes are TRBV2 and TRBJ2-7; D possibly corresponds to TRBD1 (5 bases). CDR1 is SNHLY, CDR2 FYNNEI, per germline. V shed 5 bases and J shed 0 bases, with 8 bases lying between them. This CDR3 region has 13 residues. This CDR3 reads CASSRQNSYEQYF. Here the CDR3 DNA reads TGTGCCAGCAGTCGACAGAACTCCTACGAGCAGTACTTC.

This chain links TRBV11-2 with TRBJ2-1, with 8 bases lining up with TRBD2. In germline, CDR1 is SGHAT, CDR2 FQNNGV. V lost 8 bases and J lost 5; bases outside the gene matches: 17. This CDR3 region has 17 residues. The CDR3 sequence is CASHSGGGAGVNNEQFF. The CDR3, as DNA: TGTGCCAGCCATTCGGGGGGAGGAGCGGGAGTAAACAATGAGCAGTTCTTC.

The chain recombines TRBV7-3 with TRBJ2-2; D is perhaps TRBD2 (5 bases). The CDR3 has 13 amino acids. V was pared by 8 bases and J by 7 bases, with 14 bases between. Germline CDR1 SGHTA, CDR2 FQGTGA. For the CDR3, the DNA is TGTGCCAGCGTTGGGGAGATGGGCGGGGAGCTGTTTTTT. Translating it yields CASVGEMGGELFF.

The count of this clone is one. This CDR3 reads CASSRQVSAETQYF. DNA of the CDR3: TGTGCCAGCAGCCGACAGGTTTCGGCGGAGACCCAGTACTTC. This chain joins TRBV7-9 and TRBJ2-5; the D gene is possibly TRBD1 (6 bases). Per germline, CDR1 SEHNR and CDR2 FQNEAQ (reference sequence). The CDR3 totals 14 residues. The V gene lost 5 bases and the J gene lost 5 bases, with 15 bases spanning the gap.

This clone was picked up one time. The chain is built from TRBV10-3 and TRBJ2-1; 11 bases align to TRBD2. CDR1 and CDR2 from the germline V gene are ENHRY and SYGVKD. Trimming cost V 7 bases and J 1 base; bases outside gene matches: 6. The CDR3 covers 16 residues. The CDR3 nucleotides read TGTGCCATCAAACCTAGCGGGAGGATTTCCTACAATGAGCAGTTCTTC. It translates to CAIKPSGRISYNEQFF.

The CDR3 loop is CASSLVSRGSQNSPLHF. The CDR3 DNA reads TGCGCCAGCAGCTTGGTTTCTCGGGGGTCCCAAAATTCACCCCTCCACTTT. The chain has TRBV5-1 and TRBJ1-6, with a tentative D call TRBD1 (5 bases). V gave up 0 bases and J gave up 7 bases, with 17 bases separating them. The CDR3 contains 17 residues. The V gene's germline CDR1 is SGHRS and CDR2 YFSETQ.

This chain links TRBV5-1 with TRBJ2-3; 10 nucleotides agree with TRBD2. The CDR3 is 17 residues long. Germline V lookup: CDR1 SGHRS, CDR2 YFSETQ. Germline trimming cut 0 bases from V and 4 bases from J; bases unmatched to any gene: 8. The chain's CDR3 is CASSLEGLAGAPDTQYF. CDR3 sequence (DNA): TGCGCCAGCAGCTTGGAGGGTCTAGCGGGAGCCCCAGATACGCAGTATTTT.

This rearrangement joins TRBV3-1 (or the pseudogene TRBV3-2) to TRBJ1-2, with TRBD1 matching over 12 bases. The CDR3 contains 15 residues. Germline values: CDR1 LGHDT, CDR2 YNNKEL (reference sequence). V lost 3 bases and J lost 4; bases outside the gene matches: 3. The DNA of the CDR3 is TGTGCCAGCAGCCAGCGGGACAGGGGGCTCTATGGCTACACCTTC. Translated: CASSQRDRGLYGYTF.

The V gene is TRBV10-3, the J gene TRBJ1-1; TRBD1 aligns across 11 bases. The CDR3 loop spans 17 amino acids. V gave up 6 bases and J gave up 1 base; unmatched junction bases: 10. Germline loops: CDR1 ENHRY, CDR2 SYGVKD. The CDR3 reads CAISPGQGVQGNTEAFF. The CDR3 DNA reads as TGTGCCATCAGCCCGGGACAGGGGGTCCAGGGGAACACTGAAGCTTTCTTT.

The V call is TRBV28, the J call TRBJ1-1; D possibly corresponds to TRBD1 (5 bases). The CDR3 spans 12 residues. Trimming cost V 2 bases and J 8 bases, with 9 bases left between them. Germline CDR1 is MDHEN and CDR2 is SYDVKM. The CDR3 DNA reads as TGTGCCAGCAGTTTAAGGCGGGGGGAAGCTTTCTTT. The encoded protein is CASSLRRGEAFF.

Only a few counts were recorded for this clone. This chain uses TRBV28 with TRBJ1-1; tentative D call: TRBD1 (6 bases). The CDR3 totals 11 residues. Germline-derived CDR1 and CDR2 are MDHEN and SYDVKM. V was clipped by 5 bases and J by 9 bases, with 10 bases between them. The CDR3 loop reads CASSRTEQAFF. The CDR3 DNA sequence: TGTGCCAGCAGTCGGACAGAGCAAGCTTTCTTT.

V gene TRBV5-5 combines with J gene TRBJ1-3, with D uncertain. Germline CDR1 and CDR2: SGHKS and YYEKEE (reference sequence). This CDR3 has 15 amino acids. V was clipped by 0 bases and J by 0 bases, with 7 bases between them. CDR3 amino acids: CASSLGVASGNTIYF. The CDR3 coding sequence is TGTGCCAGCAGCTTGGGCGTTGCCTCTGGAAACACCATATATTTT. Variable domain in full (rest from reference TRBV5-5 and TRBJ1-3): DAGVTQSPTHLIKTRGQQVTLRCSPISGHKSVSWYQQVLGQGPQFIFQYYEKEERGRGNFPDRFSARQFPNYSSELNVNALLLGDSALYLCASSLGVASGNTIYFGEGSWLTVV.

The chain recombines TRBV28 with TRBJ2-2; 8 nucleotides agree with TRBD2. Germline assignment: CDR1 MDHEN and CDR2 SYDVKM. The CDR3 length is 16 residues. V lost 5 bases, J lost 3 bases, and 8 bases stayed unmatched. The CDR3 coding sequence is TGTGCCAGCAGTACCTATAGCGGGATGTACACCGGGGAGCTGTTTTTT. This gives the protein CASSTYSGMYTGELFF.

The chain employs TRBV9 and TRBJ2-3, with unresolved D. The CDR3 has 15 residues. V lost 0 bases and J lost 0, with 8 bases in between. Germline V gene sequence: CDR1 SGDLS, CDR2 YYNGEE. The CDR3 loop reads CASSVASRSTDTQYF. DNA for the CDR3: TGTGCCAGCAGCGTAGCCTCTAGGAGCACAGATACGCAGTATTTT.

This clone showed up just a few times. The chain uses TRBV2 and TRBJ2-1; TRBD1 aligns across 9 bases. Germline CDR1 SNHLY, CDR2 FYNNEI. The CDR3 covers 13 residues. The V and J ends lost 10 bases and 9 bases, in that order; junction bases with no gene match: 10. The chain's CDR3 is CATTGQGQGEQFF. The CDR3, as DNA: TGTGCCACCACGGGGCAGGGACAGGGTGAGCAGTTCTTC.

The chain uses TRBV5-4 and TRBJ2-1; possibly TRBD2 for D (5 bases). This CDR3 contains 13 residues. Trimming left V 0 bases short and J 7 bases short, with 8 bases between. CDR1 is SGHNT, CDR2 YYREEE, per germline (reference sequence). In DNA form, the CDR3 reads TGTGCCAGCAGCTTGGTGCGGGCGAATGAGCAGTTCTTC. Translated: CASSLVRANEQFF.